These 14 T cell receptor beta chains were all obtained from the same sample, sequenced in a study of blood T cell repertoires in COVID-19. Sequenced by immunoSEQ multiplex PCR; TCRdb stores in-frame clones only, minus some. Altogether some 11,000 clones are present, 80% to 90% being singletons, with the ten largest covering 4% to 5.5%. The sample was peripheral blood. The origin of the receptors is a human donor in a cohort sampled during active COVID-19.

The chain joins TRBV28 to TRBJ1-4, with a possible D match to TRBD1 (6 bases). The germline gives CDR1 MDHEN, CDR2 SYDVKM. The CDR3 contains 14 residues. Trimming pared 6 bases from V and 8 bases from J, leaving 16 bases between. The CDR3 coding sequence is TGTGCCAGCAGGTCCGGGACATTTGTGGAAAAACTGTTTTTT. As protein: CASRSGTFVEKLFF.

V and J are TRBV7-2 and TRBJ2-2, with 7 bases identical to TRBD2. Germline lookup yields CDR1 SGHTA and CDR2 FQGNSA. The CDR3 has 16 residues. The J segment lost 3 bases and the V segment lost 2 bases, leaving 6 bases of the junction unmatched. CDR3 in DNA: TGTGCCAGCAGCTTATTTGCGGGAGTAGACACCGGGGAGCTGTTTTTT. The encoded protein is CASSLFAGVDTGELFF.

This chain joins TRBV28 and TRBJ1-4, with 9 bases matching TRBD1. The ends lost 2 bases at V and 7 bases at J; junction bases unmatched: 8. CDR3 length: 16 amino acids. The V gene's germline CDR1 is MDHEN and CDR2 SYDVKM. CDR3 DNA sequence: TGTGCCAGCAGTTTAATGGCGGGACAGGGTGTTGAAAAACTGTTTTTT. Translating gives CASSLMAGQGVEKLFF.

The chain is built from TRBV3-1 (or the pseudogene TRBV3-2) and TRBJ1-1; 8 bases agree with TRBD1. The CDR3 runs 14 residues. V lost 0 bases, J lost 11 bases, and 8 bases stayed unmatched. Germline V lookup: CDR1 LGHDT, CDR2 YNNKEL (reference sequence). CDR3 in amino acids: CASSQDQTGARAFF. DNA for the CDR3: TGTGCCAGCAGCCAAGATCAGACAGGGGCGCGGGCTTTCTTT.

This chain uses TRBV2 with TRBJ2-1; TRBD1 might be the D (5 bases). V dropped 6 bases and J dropped 15 bases, with 12 bases sitting between them. The CDR3 is 10 residues long. Germline V lookup: CDR1 SNHLY, CDR2 FYNNEI. CDR3 in amino acids: CASSALTGFF. DNA of the CDR3: TGTGCCAGCAGCGCTCTTACAGGGTTCTTC.

CDR3 sequence: CASSFQGPYEQYF. In DNA, the CDR3 is TGTGCCAGCAGTTTCCAGGGCCCCTACGAGCAGTACTTC. The chain links TRBV12-3 or TRBV12-4 to TRBJ2-7; tentative D call: TRBD1 (5 bases). The CDR3 is made up of 13 amino acids. Trimming took off 3 bases at V and 2 bases at J, with 8 bases between the two ends.

The chain joins TRBV4-2 to TRBJ2-5, with TRBD2 matching over 8 bases. V trimming: 0 bases; J trimming: 2 bases; junction bases outside the gene matches: 8. Germline CDR1 and CDR2: LGHNA and YNFKEQ. The CDR3 is made up of 17 amino acids. The DNA of the CDR3 is TGTGCCAGCAGCCAAGAGTTCCGGACTAGCCCTCAAGAGACCCAGTACTTC. Protein: CASSQEFRTSPQETQYF.

The chain has TRBV2 and TRBJ2-4, with D hard to call. CDR3 length equals 11 residues. V lost 3 bases, J lost 8 bases, and 5 bases lay in between. CDR1 SNHLY and CDR2 FYNNEI come from the germline V gene. The DNA for the CDR3 is TGTGCCAGCAGTGACCCGGACATTCAGTACTTC. It specifies CASSDPDIQYF.

V and J are TRBV28 and TRBJ2-3; D not resolved. The CDR3 length is 13 residues. Germline V gives CDR1 MDHEN, CDR2 SYDVKM. The V end lost 2 bases, the J end lost 4 bases, and 7 bases lay between the germline ends. CDR3 protein: CASSLPQADTQYF. The DNA for the CDR3 is TGTGCCAGCAGTTTACCTCAGGCAGATACGCAGTATTTT.

This clone appeared a single time. This chain connects TRBV7-2 to TRBJ1-1; D might be TRBD1 (5 bases). In germline, CDR1 is SGHTA, CDR2 FQGNSA. The CDR3 has 14 amino acids. The V gene lost 1 base and the J gene lost 0 bases, with 6 bases spanning the gap. The CDR3 loop reads CASSLGGVNTEAFF. CDR3 DNA sequence: TGTGCCAGCAGCTTAGGGGGGGTGAACACTGAAGCTTTCTTT.

The chain employs TRBV9 and TRBJ2-7; D may be TRBD1 (6 bases). The CDR3 loop spans 15 amino acids. Looked up from germline, CDR1 is SGDLS and CDR2 is YYNGEE. Between the trimmed V and J ends, which lost 0 bases and 5 bases, there was a span of 15 bases. For the CDR3, the DNA is TGTGCCAGCAGCGTAGACCCCGGACAGTCCAACGAGCAGTACTTC. Translated: CASSVDPGQSNEQYF.

The chain couples TRBV5-4 to TRBJ2-3; D is possibly TRBD1 (6 bases). Germline values: CDR1 SGHNT, CDR2 YYREEE (reference sequence). Trimming cost V 0 bases and J 4 bases, with 9 bases left between them. The CDR3 length is 14 residues. CDR3 amino acids: CASSLDRAADTQYF. The CDR3 DNA sequence: TGTGCCAGCAGCTTGGACAGGGCCGCAGATACGCAGTATTTT.

A few counts support this clone. The V gene is TRBV7-9, the J gene TRBJ2-7; D not resolved. V was trimmed by 1 base and J by 6 bases, leaving 10 bases between them. The CDR3 is 13 amino acids. Germline CDR1 is SEHNR and CDR2 is FQNEAQ (reference sequence). CDR3 sequence (DNA): TGTGCCAGCAGCTTAGATTTGTTCAGCGAGCAGTACTTC. Translating it yields CASSLDLFSEQYF. The whole variable domain, remainder taken from reference TRBV7-9 and TRBJ2-7, is DTGVSQNPRHKITKRGQNVTFRCDPISEHNRLYWYRQTLGQGPEFLTYFQNEAQLEKSRLLSDRFSAERPKGSFSTLEIQRTEQGDSAMYLCASSLDLFSEQYFGPGTRLTVT.

This rearrangement joins TRBV6-5 to TRBJ1-2; 10 bases fit TRBD1. This CDR3 spans 15 amino acids. J lost 4 bases, V lost 2 bases, and 4 bases had no gene match. Germline CDR1 reads MNHEY; CDR2 reads SVGAGI. The CDR3 bases are TGTGCCAGCAGTTACGACAGGGGGCCCGGCTATGGCTACACCTTC. Translating gives CASSYDRGPGYGYTF.